A single sample gave rise to the 22 T cell receptor beta chains below, sequenced in a study of monozygotic twins with inflammatory bowel disease. TCRdb reprocessed the 5' RACE reads; each CDR3 protein has one entry and no DNA is given. The data show about 450,000 distinct CDR3 sequences, and the top ten clones hold 2.4%. Source material: blood. Receptors originate from a human donor with ulcerative colitis or Crohn's disease, or a healthy co-twin of an affected twin (not recorded which).

The chain uses TRBV18 and TRBJ1-2; no DNA is available, so the TRBD1 call from TCRdb remains unchecked. This CDR3 is built from 18 residues. CDR1 is KGHSH, CDR2 LQKENI, per germline. CDR3 sequence reads: CASSPQPLRAQRGYGYTF.

The chain carries TRBV7-2 and TRBJ2-7. The germline gives CDR1 SGHTA, CDR2 FQGNSA. CDR3 length equals 15 residues. CDR3 amino acids: CASSSSGGLSYEQYF.

The gene calls are TRBV2 and TRBJ1-1; with no DNA, the TCRdb D assignment of TRBD1 cannot be verified. The CDR3 has 14 amino acids. Germline lookup yields CDR1 SNHLY and CDR2 FYNNEI. The CDR3: CASSDGQGPFEAFF.

This chain uses TRBV12-3 or TRBV12-4 with TRBJ2-2. There are 16 residues in the CDR3. The CDR3 region is CASSRGTTTGTGELFF.

The chain uses TRBV29-1 and TRBJ2-7; the D call from TCRdb, TRBD2, cannot be confirmed without DNA. CDR3 length equals 13 residues. CDR1 and CDR2 from the germline V gene are SQVTM and ANQGSEA. CDR3 protein: CSVGWASSYEQYF.

The chain carries TRBV25-1 and TRBJ2-1; TCRdb designates TRBD2, a call that cannot be tested without DNA. CDR1 MGHDK and CDR2 SYGVNS come from the germline V gene. The CDR3 covers 16 residues. CDR3 sequence reads: CASSPSGGPKQNEQFF.

This rearrangement joins TRBV3-1 to TRBJ2-3. The germline CDR1 and CDR2 sequences are LGHDT and YNNKEL (reference sequence). The CDR3 extends over 13 amino acids. CDR3 residues: CASSRPSTDTQYF.

This rearrangement joins TRBV14 to TRBJ1-2. CDR1 is SGHDN and CDR2 is FVKESK in the germline V gene. The CDR3 is 16 residues long. The CDR3 sequence: CASSQERAAGIRGYTF.

V is TRBV28 and J is TRBJ2-6; TCRdb returns TRBD1, unconfirmable since there is no DNA. The CDR3 loop spans 17 amino acids. Germline CDR1 and CDR2: MDHEN and SYDVKM. The CDR3 region is CASTEPLGATGANVLTF.

This chain links TRBV20-1 with TRBJ1-2; TCRdb names TRBD1, which stays unverified in the absence of DNA. Germline V gene sequence: CDR1 DFQATT, CDR2 SNEGSKA (reference sequence). This CDR3 contains 15 residues. The CDR3: CSARGQATTNYGYTF.

The rearrangement joins TRBV5-4 to TRBJ2-3; checking the TCRdb D call of TRBD1 is not possible without DNA. Germline values: CDR1 SGHNT, CDR2 YYREEE (reference sequence). The CDR3 spans 16 residues. CDR3 residues: CASGTGGAGSTDTQYF.

The chain combines TRBV27 with TRBJ1-5; with no DNA, the TCRdb D assignment of TRBD1 cannot be verified. In germline, CDR1 is MNHEY, CDR2 SMNVEV (reference sequence). This CDR3 comprises 15 residues. This chain's CDR3 is CASSATGGAVQPQHF.

The V call is TRBV15, the J call TRBJ2-3; TCRdb's assignment of TRBD1 cannot be checked, as there is no DNA. The CDR3 loop spans 15 amino acids. Germline values: CDR1 LNHNV, CDR2 YYDKDF (reference sequence). The CDR3 sequence: CATSRRQGSTDTQYF.

J is TRBJ2-3 and V is TRBV9. Germline V gives CDR1 SGDLS, CDR2 YYNGEE. The CDR3 length is 15 residues. This chain's CDR3 is CASSVEGTTADTQYF. Complete variable domain (other parts from reference TRBV9 and TRBJ2-3): DSGVTQTPKHLITATGQRVTLRCSPRSGDLSVYWYQQSLDQGLQFLIQYYNGEERAKGNILERFSAQQFPDLHSELNLSSLELGDSALYFCASSVEGTTADTQYFGPGTRLTVL.

The rearrangement uses TRBV9 and TRBJ2-3. CDR3 length: 15 amino acids. Germline CDR1 is SGDLS and CDR2 is YYNGEE. The CDR3 protein is CASSARLGGTDTQYF. Filled out from reference TRBV9 and TRBJ2-3, the complete variable domain reads DSGVTQTPKHLITATGQRVTLRCSPRSGDLSVYWYQQSLDQGLQFLIQYYNGEERAKGNILERFSAQQFPDLHSELNLSSLELGDSALYFCASSARLGGTDTQYFGPGTRLTVL.

The chain uses TRBV10-2 and TRBJ1-1; lacking DNA, the TRBD1 call made by TCRdb goes unchecked. The CDR3 is 15 amino acids. Germline CDR1 and CDR2: WSHSY and SAAADI. The CDR3 loop reads CASSESRPGYPEAFF.

The CDR3 reads CASSYSLAGDLGNEQFF. The V call is TRBV6-2 or TRBV6-3, the J call TRBJ2-1; without DNA, the TCRdb call of TRBD2 cannot be checked. Per the germline V gene, CDR1 is MNHEY and CDR2 is SVGEGT. The CDR3 extends over 17 amino acids.

The chain carries TRBV5-1 and TRBJ1-1; the TCRdb D gene call, TRBD1, has no DNA to confirm it. This CDR3 is built from 16 residues. Per the germline V gene, CDR1 is SGHRS and CDR2 is YFSETQ. CDR3 in amino acids: CASSTPRSQGSTEAFF.

J is TRBJ2-1 and V is TRBV5-1; TCRdb's D call of TRBD1 is untestable without DNA. This CDR3 comprises 14 residues. Germline-derived CDR1 and CDR2 are SGHRS and YFSETQ. CDR3 sequence: CASSGWGAHNEQFF.

The V and J genes are TRBV12-3 or TRBV12-4 and TRBJ2-7; TCRdb's assignment of TRBD2 cannot be checked, as there is no DNA. The CDR3 extends over 14 amino acids. The CDR3 loop is CASSARLGAYEQYF.

This rearrangement joins TRBV18 to TRBJ2-3; TCRdb's assignment of TRBD2 cannot be checked, as there is no DNA. The CDR3 loop spans 17 amino acids. Germline CDR1 is KGHSH and CDR2 is LQKENI. The CDR3 protein is CASSPRLAGGSGDTQYF.

The genes are TRBV10-3 and TRBJ2-3. Germline CDR1 reads ENHRY; CDR2 reads SYGVKD. There are 13 residues in the CDR3. CDR3 region: CAITAGTTDTQYF.